A single sample gave rise to the 31 T cell receptor beta chains below, sequenced in a study of T cells after posttransplantation cyclophosphamide. Clones were sequenced by immunoSEQ multiplex PCR, and TCRdb holds only the in-frame ones, with some missing. The table has roughly 20,000 clones, approximately 74% seen once; the top ten hold roughly a quarter. Busulfan-fludarabine conditioning, marrow transplant, and cyclophosphamide on days +3 and +4 were administered. Material: PBMCs, obtained after an allogeneic stem cell transplant with post-transplant cyclophosphamide. These receptor sequences come from a male patient in his thirties who received an allogeneic stem cell transplant from a related donor, was CMV-positive, and had acute GVHD only. Some T cells may be supplied by the graft donor.

The chain has TRBV11-3 and TRBJ1-1; no clear D. The CDR3 sequence is 13 residues long. V was pared by 4 bases and J by 6 bases, with 12 bases between. The V gene's germline CDR1 is SGHNT and CDR2 YENEEA. CDR3 region: CASSSRESPEAFF. The CDR3, as DNA: TGTGCCAGCAGCTCTAGGGAGTCCCCTGAAGCTTTCTTT.

V usage is TRBV4-2 and J usage is TRBJ1-2; TRBD1 might be the D (6 bases). V was clipped by 1 base and J by 7 bases, with 13 bases between them. The germline gives CDR1 LGHNA, CDR2 YNFKEQ. CDR3 length: 14 residues. CDR3 sequence: CASSQAEGGPGYTF. CDR3 DNA sequence: TGTGCCAGCAGCCAAGCCGAAGGGGGACCTGGCTACACCTTC.

This chain connects TRBV6-5 to TRBJ1-1, with unresolved D. The CDR3 is 13 amino acids. The ends were cut back, 7 bases at V and 5 bases at J, with 14 bases in the middle. Germline CDR1 is MNHEY and CDR2 is SVGAGI. The chain's CDR3 is CASNLPGGTEAFF. CDR3 nucleotides: TGTGCCAGCAACTTACCCGGAGGGACTGAAGCTTTCTTT.

Only a few counts were recorded for this clone. The rearrangement joins TRBV7-9 to TRBJ1-2; D uncertain. V was pared by 5 bases and J by 8 bases, with 12 bases between. CDR3 length: 12 amino acids. In germline, CDR1 is SEHNR, CDR2 FQNEAQ (reference sequence). The CDR3 sequence: CASSGLAGGYTF. The CDR3 DNA reads as TGTGCCAGCAGCGGCCTGGCGGGCGGCTACACCTTC. Drawing the rest from reference TRBV7-9 and TRBJ1-2, the complete variable domain is DTGVSQNPRHKITKRGQNVTFRCDPISEHNRLYWYRQTLGQGPEFLTYFQNEAQLEKSRLLSDRFSAERPKGSFSTLEIQRTEQGDSAMYLCASSGLAGGYTFGSGTRLTVV.

A few counts support this clone. The V and J genes are TRBV4-2 and TRBJ2-5; TRBD2 aligns across 10 bases. Germline V CDR1 and CDR2: LGHNA, YNFKEQ. The V and J ends lost 1 base and 4 bases, in that order; junction bases with no gene match: 12. The CDR3 is made up of 18 amino acids. The CDR3 is CASSQVIQRGGKGETQYF. CDR3 nucleotides: TGTGCCAGCAGCCAAGTCATCCAGCGGGGGGGAAAGGGAGAGACCCAGTACTTC.

This clone was counted once. CDR3 in DNA: TGTGCCAGCAGCGTCGGACAGGGGCCCTCCTTTGAGCAGTTCTTC. Its translation is CASSVGQGPSFEQFF. The chain employs TRBV9 and TRBJ2-1; 9 bases are shared with TRBD1. The CDR3 is 15 amino acids. Germline V gene data show CDR1 as SGDLS and CDR2 as YYNGEE. Germline trimming cut 2 bases from V and 9 bases from J; bases unmatched to any gene: 9.

The rearrangement links TRBV5-8 to TRBJ1-5, with D hard to call. This CDR3 contains 14 residues. CDR1 and CDR2 (germline): SGHTS, YDEGEE. V was cut by 4 bases and J by 0 bases, with 8 bases left in between. CDR3 bases: TGTGCCAGCAGCATAGGAGGTAGCAATCAGCCCCAGCATTTT. It translates to CASSIGGSNQPQHF.

The chain links TRBV7-3 to TRBJ2-5; 9 bases map to TRBD1. Per the germline V gene, CDR1 is SGHTA and CDR2 is FQGTGA. Germline trimming cut 5 bases from V and 5 bases from J; bases unmatched to any gene: 9. The CDR3 sequence is 15 residues long. The CDR3 is CASSRTGAVGETQYF. CDR3 nucleotides: TGTGCCAGCAGCCGGACAGGGGCCGTGGGGGAGACCCAGTACTTC. The full variable domain, in which reference TRBV7-3 and TRBJ2-5 provide the parts outside the CDR3, is GAGVSQTPSNKVTEKGKYVELRCDPISGHTALYWYRQSLGQGPEFLIYFQGTGAADDSGLPNDRFFAVRPEGSVSTLKIQRTERGDSAVYLCASSRTGAVGETQYFGPGTRLLVL.

V usage is TRBV11-2 and J usage is TRBJ2-7; D possibly corresponds to TRBD1 (5 bases). This CDR3 comprises 15 residues. Per the germline V gene, CDR1 is SGHAT and CDR2 is FQNNGV. Trimming removed 5 bases at V and 1 base at J, with 15 bases between. CDR3 region: CASSPWQGPSYEQYF. As DNA, the CDR3 is TGTGCCAGCAGCCCCTGGCAGGGTCCTTCCTACGAGCAGTACTTC. Supplemented by reference TRBV11-2 and TRBJ2-7, the full variable domain reads EAGVAQSPRYKIIEKRQSVAFWCNPISGHATLYWYQQILGQGPKLLIQFQNNGVVDDSQLPKDRFSAERLKGVDSTLKIQPAKLEDSAVYLCASSPWQGPSYEQYFGPGTRLTVT.

The J gene is TRBJ1-6, the V gene TRBV7-8; D is unresolved. CDR1 and CDR2 (germline): SGHVS, FQNEAQ. The V end was cut by 5 bases, the J end by 6 bases, with 17 bases between. The CDR3 spans 16 residues. In DNA form, the CDR3 reads TGTGCCAGCAGCCCCGGGGTCCCCGCCGGTAATTCACCCCTCCACTTT. Translated: CASSPGVPAGNSPLHF.

V gene TRBV9 combines with J gene TRBJ1-4; the D is unclear. With 0 bases removed from V and 2 bases from J, the gap between germline ends came to 11 bases. The CDR3 runs 16 residues. Germline V gives CDR1 SGDLS, CDR2 YYNGEE. The CDR3 sequence: CASSVATRGTNEKLFF. In nucleotides, the CDR3 is TGTGCCAGCAGCGTAGCTACCCGCGGGACTAATGAAAAACTGTTTTTT.

This clone was recorded once. The rearrangement uses TRBV4-2 and TRBJ1-2; 9 bases fit TRBD1. V was pared by 5 bases and J by 4 bases, with 8 bases of the junction left unmatched. There are 15 residues in the CDR3. CDR1 is LGHNA, CDR2 YNFKEQ, per germline. The CDR3 coding sequence is TGTGCCAGCAGCTTGGTGGGACAGGGAGTCTATGGCTACACCTTC. This gives the protein CASSLVGQGVYGYTF.

The chain has TRBV11-3 and TRBJ2-2; 9 bases align to TRBD1. Trimming at V came to 5 bases and at J to 6 bases, leaving 13 bases not matched to a gene. CDR3 length equals 17 residues. Germline V gene lookup returns CDR1 SGHNT and CDR2 YENEEA. The CDR3 bases are TGTGCCAGCAGCCCCTCCCGGGACAGGGTCTTAGCCGGGGAGCTGTTTTTT. It is translated as CASSPSRDRVLAGELFF.

The rearrangement joins TRBV6-6 to TRBJ1-2; TRBD1 matches 7 bases. V lost 5 bases, J lost 4 bases, and 7 bases stayed unmatched. The length of the CDR3 is 14 residues. The germline gives CDR1 MNHNY, CDR2 SVGAGI (reference sequence). This chain's CDR3 is CASSRTGQFYGYTF. The CDR3 DNA reads TGTGCCAGCAGTAGGACAGGACAGTTCTATGGCTACACCTTC.

This clone was found once. V and J are TRBV19 and TRBJ1-2, with TRBD1 matching over 8 bases. CDR3 length equals 14 residues. The V gene's germline CDR1 is LNHDA and CDR2 SQIVND (reference sequence). Losses at the gene ends were 4 bases for V and 5 bases for J; bases not matched to a gene: 6. The chain's CDR3 is CASSTWTGSYGYTF. In DNA, the CDR3 is TGTGCCAGTAGTACCTGGACAGGGTCGTATGGCTACACCTTC.

This clone was observed a single time. The chain carries TRBV28 and TRBJ1-3; D possibly corresponds to TRBD1 (5 bases). There are 15 residues in the CDR3. The V end lost 8 bases, the J end lost 0 bases, and 14 bases lay between the germline ends. The germline CDR1 and CDR2 sequences are MDHEN and SYDVKM. The CDR3 coding sequence is TGTGCCAGCCGGAGCTGGACAAACTCTGGAAACACCATATATTTT. Encoded protein: CASRSWTNSGNTIYF.

The CDR3 DNA sequence: TGCAGCGTTGAACGGGGGGGGAACGAGCAGTACTTC. Protein product: CSVERGGNEQYF. This rearrangement joins TRBV29-1 to TRBJ2-7, with 8 positions matching TRBD2. The CDR3 length is 12 residues. Germline CDR1 SQVTM, CDR2 ANQGSEA. J was trimmed by 5 bases and V by 2 bases; bases with no gene match: 2.

The rearrangement links TRBV15 to TRBJ1-1; D unclear. The CDR3 totals 15 residues. Looked up from germline, CDR1 is LNHNV and CDR2 is YYDKDF (reference sequence). V shed 0 bases and J shed 0 bases, with 8 bases lying between them. The CDR3, as DNA: TGTGCCACCAGCAGAGAAAACATGATGAACACTGAAGCTTTCTTT. Translating it yields CATSRENMMNTEAFF.

The chain recombines TRBV29-1 with TRBJ2-7; the match to TRBD1 covers 7 bases. J gave up 3 bases and V 5 bases, and 4 bases lay outside the gene matches. The CDR3 extends over 12 amino acids. Germline V gene lookup returns CDR1 SQVTM and CDR2 ANQGSEA. CDR3 nucleotide sequence: TGCAGCGTTCGGGGACAGATCTACGAGCAGTACTTC. Translated: CSVRGQIYEQYF.

CDR3 in DNA: TGTGCCAGCAGCTTAGGGGCTCCGGGACAAAGGAATTCACCCCTCCACTTT. It yields the protein CASSLGAPGQRNSPLHF. The rearrangement links TRBV7-2 to TRBJ1-6; the D gene is possibly TRBD1 (6 bases). V was shortened by 1 base and J by 7 bases, with 17 bases between the two germline ends. Germline V CDR1 and CDR2: SGHTA, FQGNSA. The CDR3 runs to 17 residues.

This chain joins TRBV10-3 and TRBJ1-2; perhaps TRBD1 as D (6 bases). Germline V lookup: CDR1 ENHRY, CDR2 SYGVKD. This CDR3 is built from 14 residues. V was pared by 8 bases and J by 6 bases, with 19 bases between. The CDR3 reads CAIGEGQGRDGYTF. The DNA of the CDR3 is TGTGCCATCGGGGAGGGGCAGGGGCGCGATGGCTACACCTTC.

This chain joins TRBV4-3 and TRBJ1-3, with 8 bases that match TRBD1. This CDR3 comprises 18 residues. Germline trimming cut 4 bases from V and 0 bases from J; bases unmatched to any gene: 11. Germline V lookup: CDR1 LGHNA, CDR2 YSLEER. The CDR3 loop is CASSRAYTTGGSGNTIYF. The CDR3 bases are TGCGCCAGCAGCCGCGCGTACACCACAGGGGGCTCTGGAAACACCATATATTTT.

This clone was observed a few times. V usage is TRBV7-2 and J usage is TRBJ2-1; 8 bases fit TRBD2. CDR1 SGHTA and CDR2 FQGNSA come from the germline V gene. J was trimmed by 2 bases and V by 1 base; bases with no gene match: 4. The CDR3 contains 16 residues. Here the CDR3 reads CASSLVSGGAYNEQFF. DNA for the CDR3: TGTGCCAGCAGCTTAGTATCGGGGGGGGCCTACAATGAGCAGTTCTTC.

The V gene is TRBV7-9, the J gene TRBJ2-1; possible D gene TRBD2, 7 bases. V was shortened by 1 base and J by 8 bases, with 15 bases between the two germline ends. The CDR3 spans 15 residues. CDR1 is SEHNR, CDR2 FQNEAQ, per germline (reference sequence). CDR3 sequence reads: CASSLGIGGGDEQFF. As DNA, the CDR3 is TGTGCCAGCAGCTTAGGTATCGGCGGGGGCGATGAGCAGTTCTTC.

In its sample, this clone was seen a few times. The rearrangement uses TRBV5-8 and TRBJ2-2, with D possibly matching TRBD2 (5 bases). Germline assignment: CDR1 SGHTS and CDR2 YDEGEE. Trimming pared 4 bases from V and 0 bases from J, leaving 13 bases between. The CDR3 has 16 residues. CDR3 protein: CASSIGAGANTGELFF. The DNA of the CDR3 is TGTGCCAGCAGCATCGGTGCCGGGGCGAACACCGGGGAGCTGTTTTTT.

This clone occurred once. The J gene is TRBJ1-5, the V gene TRBV30, with D perhaps matching TRBD1 (5 bases). With 2 bases removed from V and 7 bases from J, the gap between germline ends came to 12 bases. CDR3 length: 13 residues. The germline gives CDR1 GTSNPN, CDR2 SVGIG (reference sequence). CDR3 sequence reads: CAWSSRQRQPQHF. In DNA form, the CDR3 reads TGTGCCTGGAGTTCTAGACAGAGACAGCCCCAGCATTTT.

V and J are TRBV4-3 and TRBJ2-3; 7 positions match TRBD2. From germline, CDR1 is LGHNA and CDR2 YSLEER. This CDR3 contains 16 residues. Germline trimming cut 2 bases from V and 0 bases from J; bases unmatched to any gene: 5. CDR3 sequence: CASSQTSSGSTDTQYF. In DNA, the CDR3 is TGCGCCAGCAGCCAAACCTCTAGCGGAAGCACAGATACGCAGTATTTT.

The rearrangement uses TRBV5-1 and TRBJ1-1, with 9 bases lining up with TRBD1. The CDR3 totals 14 residues. The ends lost 7 bases at V and 4 bases at J; junction bases unmatched: 8. The germline V gene has CDR1 SGHRS and CDR2 YFSETQ. CDR3 bases: TGCGCCAGCCGACTACAGGGGGCGGTCACTGAAGCTTTCTTT. This sequence encodes CASRLQGAVTEAFF. The full variable domain, completed using reference TRBV5-1 and TRBJ1-1, is KAGVTQTPRYLIKTRGQQVTLSCSPISGHRSVSWYQQTPGQGLQFLFEYFSETQRNKGNFPGRFSGRQFSNSRSEMNVSTLELGDSALYLCASRLQGAVTEAFFGQGTRLTVV.

The chain couples TRBV7-2 to TRBJ1-2; 9 bases line up with TRBD1. Trimming at V came to 5 bases and at J to 5 bases, leaving 6 bases not matched to a gene. This CDR3 has 14 residues. CDR1 is SGHTA, CDR2 FQGNSA, per germline. CDR3 in DNA: TGTGCCAGCAGCCCAGGACAGGGGAGGTATGGCTACACCTTC. Translation: CASSPGQGRYGYTF.

This chain links TRBV6-1 with TRBJ2-7, with D perhaps TRBD1 (6 bases). The V end lost 6 bases, the J end lost 0 bases, and 12 bases lay between the germline ends. The CDR3 consists of 14 residues. Germline loops: CDR1 MNHNS, CDR2 SASEGT. The CDR3, as DNA: TGTGCCAGCAGGGGGACATCAAGCTCCTACGAGCAGTACTTC. Translated: CASRGTSSSYEQYF.

The V and J genes are TRBV4-2 and TRBJ1-2, with 8 positions matching TRBD1. Germline-derived CDR1 and CDR2 are LGHNA and YNFKEQ. The CDR3 is made up of 17 amino acids. V was pared by 0 bases and J by 4 bases, with 10 bases of the junction left unmatched. Written as DNA, the CDR3 is TGTGCCAGCAGCCAAGACGACAGGGGATTGTATGGCTATGGCTACACCTTC. Protein sequence: CASSQDDRGLYGYGYTF.